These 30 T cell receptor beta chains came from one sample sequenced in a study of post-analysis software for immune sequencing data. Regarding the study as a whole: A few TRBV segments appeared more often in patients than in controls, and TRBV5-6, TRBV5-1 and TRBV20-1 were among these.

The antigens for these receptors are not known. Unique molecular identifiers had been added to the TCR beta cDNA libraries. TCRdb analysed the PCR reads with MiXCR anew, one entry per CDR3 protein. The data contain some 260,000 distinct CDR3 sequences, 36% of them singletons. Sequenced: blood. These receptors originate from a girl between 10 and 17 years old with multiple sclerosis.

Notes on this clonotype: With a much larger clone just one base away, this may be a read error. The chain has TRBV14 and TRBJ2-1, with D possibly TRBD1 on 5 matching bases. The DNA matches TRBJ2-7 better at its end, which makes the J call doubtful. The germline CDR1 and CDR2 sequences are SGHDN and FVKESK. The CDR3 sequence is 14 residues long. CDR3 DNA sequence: TGTGCCAGCAGCCGGGGCGGCTCCTACAATGAGCAGTACTTC. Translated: CASSRGGSYNEQYF.

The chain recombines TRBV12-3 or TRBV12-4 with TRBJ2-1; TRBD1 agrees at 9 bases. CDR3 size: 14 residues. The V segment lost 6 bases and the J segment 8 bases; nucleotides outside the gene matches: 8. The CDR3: CASSRQGGEDEQFF. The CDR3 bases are TGTGCCAGCAGCCGACAGGGGGGGGAAGATGAGCAGTTCTTC.

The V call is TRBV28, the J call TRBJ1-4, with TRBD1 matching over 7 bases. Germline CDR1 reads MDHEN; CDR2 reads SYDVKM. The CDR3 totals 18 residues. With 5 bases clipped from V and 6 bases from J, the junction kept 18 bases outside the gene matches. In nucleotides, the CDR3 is TGTGCCAGCAGTCCCGCATTGTGGACAGGCCTTACCCATGAAAAACTGTTTTTT. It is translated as CASSPALWTGLTHEKLFF. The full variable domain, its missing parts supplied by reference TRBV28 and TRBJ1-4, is DVKVTQSSRYLVKRTGEKVFLECVQDMDHENMFWYRQDPGLGLRLIYFSYDVKMKEKGDIPEGYSVSREKKERFSLILESASTNQTSMYLCASSPALWTGLTHEKLFFGSGTQLSVL.

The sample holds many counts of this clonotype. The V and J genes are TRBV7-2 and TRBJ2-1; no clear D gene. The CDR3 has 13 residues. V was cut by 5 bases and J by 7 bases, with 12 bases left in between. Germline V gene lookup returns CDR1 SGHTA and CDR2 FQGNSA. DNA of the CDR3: TGTGCCAGCAGCCTTAGGTCTAGGAATGAGCAGTTCTTC. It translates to CASSLRSRNEQFF.

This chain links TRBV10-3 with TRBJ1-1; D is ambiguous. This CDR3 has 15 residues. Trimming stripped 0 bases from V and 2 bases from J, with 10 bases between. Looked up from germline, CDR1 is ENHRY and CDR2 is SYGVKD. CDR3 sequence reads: CAISESSEFNTEAFF. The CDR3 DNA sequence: TGTGCCATCAGTGAGTCGTCGGAGTTCAACACTGAAGCTTTCTTT.

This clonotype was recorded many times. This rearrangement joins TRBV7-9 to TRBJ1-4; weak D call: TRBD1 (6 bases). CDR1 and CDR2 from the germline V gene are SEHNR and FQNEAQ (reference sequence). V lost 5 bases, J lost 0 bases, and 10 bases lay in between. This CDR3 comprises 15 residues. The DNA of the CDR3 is TGTGCCAGCAGCGAGGGACAAGCAACTAATGAAAAACTGTTTTTT. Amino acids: CASSEGQATNEKLFF.

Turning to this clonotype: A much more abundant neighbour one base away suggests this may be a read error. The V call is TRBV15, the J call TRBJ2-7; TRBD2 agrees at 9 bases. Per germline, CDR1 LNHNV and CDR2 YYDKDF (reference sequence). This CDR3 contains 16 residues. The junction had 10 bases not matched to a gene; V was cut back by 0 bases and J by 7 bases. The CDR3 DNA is TGTGCCACCAGCAGAGAAAGACTAGCGGACTACAATGAGCAGTACTTC. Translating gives CATSRERLADYNEQYF.

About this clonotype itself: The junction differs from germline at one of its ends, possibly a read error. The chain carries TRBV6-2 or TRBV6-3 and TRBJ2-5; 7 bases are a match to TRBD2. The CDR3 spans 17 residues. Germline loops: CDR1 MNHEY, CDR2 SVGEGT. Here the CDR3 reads CTSSYPRLAANQETQYF. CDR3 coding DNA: TGTACCAGCAGTTACCCCCGACTAGCAGCAAACCAAGAGACCCAGTACTTC.

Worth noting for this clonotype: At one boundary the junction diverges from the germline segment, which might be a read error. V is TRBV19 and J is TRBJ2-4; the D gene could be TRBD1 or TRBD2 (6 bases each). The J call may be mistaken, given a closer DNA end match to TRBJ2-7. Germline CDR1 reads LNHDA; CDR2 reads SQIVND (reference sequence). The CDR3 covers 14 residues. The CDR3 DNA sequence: TGTGTCAGTAGTATGGCGGGACATTGCTACGAGCAGTACTTC. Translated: CVSSMAGHCYEQYF.

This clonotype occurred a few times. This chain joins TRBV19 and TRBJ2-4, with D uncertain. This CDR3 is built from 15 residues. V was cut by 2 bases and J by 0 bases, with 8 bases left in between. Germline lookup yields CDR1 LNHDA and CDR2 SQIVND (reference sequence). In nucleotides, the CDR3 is TGTGCCAGTAGTATACGGGTCTTAGCCAAAAACATTCAGTACTTC. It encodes CASSIRVLAKNIQYF.

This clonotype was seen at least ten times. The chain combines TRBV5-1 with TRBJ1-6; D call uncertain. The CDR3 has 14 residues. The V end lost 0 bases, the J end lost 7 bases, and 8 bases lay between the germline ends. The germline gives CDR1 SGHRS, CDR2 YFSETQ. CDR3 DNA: TGCGCCAGCAGCTTGGAACAGTCAAATTCACCCCTCCACTTT. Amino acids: CASSLEQSNSPLHF. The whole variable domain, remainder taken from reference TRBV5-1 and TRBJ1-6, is KAGVTQTPRYLIKTRGQQVTLSCSPISGHRSVSWYQQTPGQGLQFLFEYFSETQRNKGNFPGRFSGRQFSNSRSEMNVSTLELGDSALYLCASSLEQSNSPLHFGNGTRLTVT.

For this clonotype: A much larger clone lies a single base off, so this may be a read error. The chain's CDR3 is CASSLVERTDTQYF. Written as DNA, the CDR3 is TGCGCCAGCAGCTTGGTCGAGAGGACAGATACGCAGTATTTT. The J gene is TRBJ2-3, the V gene TRBV5-1; D remains ambiguous. This CDR3 is built from 14 residues. Trimming cost V 0 bases and J 3 bases, with 8 bases left between them. Germline V gives CDR1 SGHRS, CDR2 YFSETQ.

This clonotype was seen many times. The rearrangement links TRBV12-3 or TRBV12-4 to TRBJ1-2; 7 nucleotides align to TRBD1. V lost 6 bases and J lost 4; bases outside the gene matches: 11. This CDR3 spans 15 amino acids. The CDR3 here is CASSLSEGAIYGYTF. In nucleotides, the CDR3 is TGTGCCAGCAGCCTCTCCGAGGGGGCCATCTATGGCTACACCTTC.

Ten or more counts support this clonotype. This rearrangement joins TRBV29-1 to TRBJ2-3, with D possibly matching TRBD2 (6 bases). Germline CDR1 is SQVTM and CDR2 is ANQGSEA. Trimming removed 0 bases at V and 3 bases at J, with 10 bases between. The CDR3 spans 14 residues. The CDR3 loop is CSVEEGGRTDTQYF. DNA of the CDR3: TGCAGCGTTGAAGAGGGGGGTAGGACAGATACGCAGTATTTT.

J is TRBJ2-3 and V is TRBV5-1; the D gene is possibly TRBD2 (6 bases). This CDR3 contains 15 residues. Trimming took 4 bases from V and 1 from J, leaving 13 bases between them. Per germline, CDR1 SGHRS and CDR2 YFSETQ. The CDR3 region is CASSTTGDRTDTQYF. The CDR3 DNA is TGCGCCAGCAGCACAACGGGGGACCGCACAGATACGCAGTATTTT. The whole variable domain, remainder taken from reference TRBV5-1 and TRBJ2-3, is KAGVTQTPRYLIKTRGQQVTLSCSPISGHRSVSWYQQTPGQGLQFLFEYFSETQRNKGNFPGRFSGRQFSNSRSEMNVSTLELGDSALYLCASSTTGDRTDTQYFGPGTRLTVL.

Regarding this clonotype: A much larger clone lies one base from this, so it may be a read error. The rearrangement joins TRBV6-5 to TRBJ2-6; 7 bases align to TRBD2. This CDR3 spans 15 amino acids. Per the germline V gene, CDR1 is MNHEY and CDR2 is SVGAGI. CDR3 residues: CASRIGGSGANVRTF. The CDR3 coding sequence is TGTGCCAGCAGGATCGGGGGGTCTGGGGCCAACGTCCGGACTTTC.

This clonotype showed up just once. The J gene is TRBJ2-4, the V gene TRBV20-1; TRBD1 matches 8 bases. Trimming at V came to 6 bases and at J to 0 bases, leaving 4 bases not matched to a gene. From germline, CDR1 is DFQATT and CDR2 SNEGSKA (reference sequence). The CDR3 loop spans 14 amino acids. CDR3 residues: CSAPGGLAKNIQYF. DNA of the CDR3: TGCAGTGCACCAGGGGGCTTAGCCAAAAACATTCAGTACTTC.

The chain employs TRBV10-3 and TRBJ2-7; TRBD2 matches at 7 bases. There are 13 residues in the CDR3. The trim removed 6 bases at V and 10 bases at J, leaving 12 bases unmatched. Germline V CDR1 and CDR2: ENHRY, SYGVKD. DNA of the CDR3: TGTGCCATCAGGGGGGGGGAGAGAGAGGCCCAGTACTTC. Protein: CAIRGGEREAQYF.

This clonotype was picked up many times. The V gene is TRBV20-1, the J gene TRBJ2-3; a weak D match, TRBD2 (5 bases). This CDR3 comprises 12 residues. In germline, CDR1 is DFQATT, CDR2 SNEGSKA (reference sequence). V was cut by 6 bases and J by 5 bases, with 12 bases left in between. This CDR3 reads CSARTGIDTQYF. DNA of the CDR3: TGCAGTGCCCGGACGGGGATAGATACGCAGTATTTT.

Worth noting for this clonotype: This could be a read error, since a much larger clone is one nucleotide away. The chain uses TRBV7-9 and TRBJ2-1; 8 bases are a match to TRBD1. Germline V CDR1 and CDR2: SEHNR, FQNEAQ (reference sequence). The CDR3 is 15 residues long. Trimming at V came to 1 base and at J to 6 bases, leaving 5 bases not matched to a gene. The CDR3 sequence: CASSLGTGYRNEQFF. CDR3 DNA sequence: TGTGCCAGCAGCTTAGGGACAGGGTACCGCAATGAGCAGTTCTTC.

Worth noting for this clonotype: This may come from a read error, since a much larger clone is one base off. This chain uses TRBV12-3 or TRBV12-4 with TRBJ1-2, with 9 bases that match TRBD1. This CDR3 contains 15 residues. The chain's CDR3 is CANSFGGQGFNGYTF. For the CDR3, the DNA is TGTGCCAACAGTTTCGGAGGACAGGGGTTTAATGGCTACACCTTC.

The CDR3 here is CASRLLPGLGETQYF. The CDR3 bases are TGTGCCAGCAGGCTGCTACCGGGACTAGGGGAGACCCAGTACTTC. This chain joins TRBV6-5 and TRBJ2-7; 8 bases align to TRBD2. Gene TRBJ2-5 matches the end of the DNA better, so the J call may be wrong. The germline V gene has CDR1 MNHEY and CDR2 SVGAGI. The CDR3 spans 15 residues.

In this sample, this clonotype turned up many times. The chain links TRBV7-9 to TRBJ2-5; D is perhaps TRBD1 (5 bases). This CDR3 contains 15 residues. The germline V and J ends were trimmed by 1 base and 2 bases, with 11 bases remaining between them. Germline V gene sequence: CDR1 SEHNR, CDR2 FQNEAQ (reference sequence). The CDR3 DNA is TGTGCCAGCAGCTTAGGTTGGGGCGATCAAGAGACCCAGTACTTC. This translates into CASSLGWGDQETQYF.

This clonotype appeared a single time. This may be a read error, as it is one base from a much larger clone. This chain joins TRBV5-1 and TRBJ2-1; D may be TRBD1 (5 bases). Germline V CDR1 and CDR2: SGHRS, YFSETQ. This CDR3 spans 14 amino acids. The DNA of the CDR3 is TGCACCAGCAGCTTGGATGGGGCCCTCAATGAGCAGTTCTTC. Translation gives CTSSLDGALNEQFF.

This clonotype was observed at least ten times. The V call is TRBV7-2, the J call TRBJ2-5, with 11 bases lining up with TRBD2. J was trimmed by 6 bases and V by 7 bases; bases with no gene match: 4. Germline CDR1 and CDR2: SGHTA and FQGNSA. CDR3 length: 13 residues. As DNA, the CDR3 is TGTGCCAGCAAAACTAGCGGGAGTCAGACCCAGTACTTC. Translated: CASKTSGSQTQYF.

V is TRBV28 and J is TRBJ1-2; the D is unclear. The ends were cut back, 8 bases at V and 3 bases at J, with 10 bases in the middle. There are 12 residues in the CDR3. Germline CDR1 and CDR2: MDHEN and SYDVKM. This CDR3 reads CASRTGDYGYTF. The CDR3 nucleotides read TGTGCCAGCCGAACGGGAGACTATGGCTACACCTTC.

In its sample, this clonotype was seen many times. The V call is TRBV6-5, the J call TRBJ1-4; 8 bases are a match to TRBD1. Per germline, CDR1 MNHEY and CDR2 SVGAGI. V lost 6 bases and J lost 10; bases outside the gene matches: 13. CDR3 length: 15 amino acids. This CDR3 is CASRREVGQGLKLFF. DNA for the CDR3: TGTGCCAGCAGACGCGAGGTCGGACAGGGTCTAAAACTGTTTTTT.

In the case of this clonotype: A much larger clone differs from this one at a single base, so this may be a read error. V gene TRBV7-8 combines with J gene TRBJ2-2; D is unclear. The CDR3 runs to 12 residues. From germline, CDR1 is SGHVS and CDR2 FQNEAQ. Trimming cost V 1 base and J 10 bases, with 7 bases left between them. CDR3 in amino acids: CASSLVAEELFF. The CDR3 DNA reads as TGTGCCAGCAGCTTAGTGGCCGAGGAGCTGTTTTTT.

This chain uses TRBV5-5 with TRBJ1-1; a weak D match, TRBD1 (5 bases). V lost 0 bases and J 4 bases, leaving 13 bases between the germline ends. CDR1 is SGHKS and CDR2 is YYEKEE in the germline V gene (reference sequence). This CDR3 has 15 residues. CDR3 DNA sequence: TGTGCCAGCAGCTTGGCCGTGGGGGAGGGCACTGAAGCTTTCTTT. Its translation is CASSLAVGEGTEAFF.

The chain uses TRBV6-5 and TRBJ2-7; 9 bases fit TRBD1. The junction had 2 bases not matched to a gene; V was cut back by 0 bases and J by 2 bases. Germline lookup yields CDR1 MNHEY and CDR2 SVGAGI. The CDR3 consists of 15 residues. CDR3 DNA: TGTGCCAGCAGTTACTCGGGACAGGGACCCTACGAGCAGTACTTC. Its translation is CASSYSGQGPYEQYF.